The T cell receptor beta chain under discussion was sequenced for a study of blood T cells in healthy people across ages. About this clonotype itself: What it recognizes is unknown.

Combining a sample-barcoded 5' primer with a J-beta primer mix, a second PCR ran for about 6 to 11 cycles. Every sample gave at least 2.5 million paired-end reads containing CDR3. MiXCR was run by TCRdb on the 5' RACE reads, yielding one entry per CDR3 protein. The repertoire includes roughly 1.5 million distinct CDR3 sequences, roughly 43% of them detected once, and approximately 4.1% sits in the top ten. CDR3 size: 13 residues. The junction had 4 bases not matched to a gene; V was cut back by 5 bases and J by 5 bases. Germline V gene lookup returns CDR1 SEHNR and CDR2 FQNEAQ (reference sequence). Overall study results and limits: Unsorted PBMCs prevented conclusive naive versus antigen-experienced comparison. The recorded TCR beta diversity per million T cells decreased in a roughly linear manner with age.

The source of this sequence is a woman under 30 in good health. Sequenced sample: blood. V is TRBV7-9 and J is TRBJ2-5; 8 bases map to TRBD1. CDR3 sequence reads: CASSRGQVETQYF. In nucleotides, the CDR3 is TGTGCCAGCAGCAGGGGACAGGTTGAGACCCAGTACTTC.